Below are 5 T cell receptor beta chains sequenced from a single sample in a study of pediatric ulcerative colitis (dated by TCRdb to the late 2010s). The library was made by the immunoSEQ multiplex PCR assay. TCRdb took over this immuneACCESS table, retaining in-frame rearrangements with V and J assigned. Such tables are incomplete; in checked studies, under half of the missing clones stem from an unresolved V gene, and the remainder is unexplained. The sample records roughly 30,000 clones, roughly four fifths of which are singletons. The ten largest clones add up to approximately 4.5% of the sample. Sequencing used blood. These receptors were taken from a boy aged 5 to 17 with severe ulcerative colitis.

This clone was counted only a few times. The chain is built from TRBV15 and TRBJ1-6; D gene uncertain. Between the trimmed V and J ends, which lost 0 bases and 8 bases, there was a span of 5 bases. Per germline, CDR1 LNHNV and CDR2 YYDKDF (reference sequence). The CDR3 is 13 residues long. The CDR3 nucleotides read TGTGCCACCAGCAGAGAGAGATATTCACCCCTCCACTTT. Translated, it gives CATSRERYSPLHF.

The chain couples TRBV7-2 to TRBJ1-1; the D gene is possibly TRBD1 (6 bases). The CDR3 has 15 residues. CDR1 is SGHTA, CDR2 FQGNSA, per germline. Trimming removed 0 bases at V and 0 bases at J, with 8 bases between. CDR3 in DNA: TGTGCCAGCAGCTTAGCGCGGACAGTGAACACTGAAGCTTTCTTT. Translated: CASSLARTVNTEAFF.

The chain employs TRBV27 and TRBJ1-2; possible D gene TRBD1, 6 bases. The germline V gene encodes CDR1 MNHEY and CDR2 SMNVEV (reference sequence). V lost 2 bases and J 6 bases, leaving 10 bases between the germline ends. This CDR3 has 13 residues. The CDR3 reads CASSLTWDNGYTF. CDR3 coding DNA: TGTGCCAGCAGTTTAACCTGGGACAATGGCTACACCTTC.

This clone was seen a single time. The chain carries TRBV6-5 and TRBJ1-5, with D tentatively TRBD1 (6 bases). CDR3 length: 15 amino acids. The germline V gene has CDR1 MNHEY and CDR2 SVGAGI. V lost 6 bases and J 2 bases, leaving 14 bases between the germline ends. As DNA, the CDR3 is TGTGCCAGCAGCCAAGGCAACAGGGGCAATCAGCCCCAGCATTTT. It yields the protein CASSQGNRGNQPQHF.

This clone was observed once. The chain uses TRBV7-2 and TRBJ2-1; D is undetermined. With 2 bases removed from V and 3 bases from J, the gap between germline ends came to 2 bases. Germline CDR1 SGHTA, CDR2 FQGNSA. The length of the CDR3 is 12 residues. The CDR3 coding sequence is TGTGCCAGCAGCTTAATCTACAATGAGCAGTTCTTC. Translation: CASSLIYNEQFF.